Sequencing of this TCR beta chain was carried out in a study of T cell responses to AZD1222 COVID-19 vaccine. At the level of the study: Second-dose intervals of approximately 4 or approximately 12 weeks were pooled.

Using immunoSEQ multiplex PCR, the repertoire was profiled, and TCRdb retains in-frame clones only, with some absent. The table shows about 120,000 clones, with approximately 90% occurring only once. Study-wide points: White British donors predominated, females outnumbered males, and clonal diversity was possibly underestimated. Spike-specific TCR breadth and depth rose after two AZD1222 doses. Within unmutated variant regions lay the reported targets of nearly half of spike-specific TCRs.

This clone came up once. The antigen is undetermined. Germline V gene data show CDR1 as SGHRS and CDR2 as YFSETQ. The junction had 5 bases not matched to a gene; V was cut back by 3 bases and J by 11 bases. The CDR3 is 12 amino acids. The chain combines TRBV5-1 with TRBJ1-1; TRBD1 matches 9 bases. The TCR originated in an adult in good health. The source material was peripheral blood, sampled on day 0 of AZD1222 vaccination. The CDR3 DNA sequence: TGCGCCAGCAGCTATGGACAGGGGTTCGCTTTCTTT. Encoded protein: CASSYGQGFAFF.